This T cell receptor (beta chain) was recovered during a study of beta chain features in type 1 diabetes. In the study overall: Taken together, all samples contributed fewer than 110 million examined sorted cells. Study results and caveats: PCR might favor shorter templates, but any such skew would affect patients and controls equally. TCRB CDR3 length was moderately but significantly reduced in all four CD4+ subsets of Type 1 diabetes patients.

As every portion of the isolated RNA was reverse transcribed, the sequencing read expressed TCRB transcripts. Clones were sequenced by immunoSEQ multiplex PCR, and TCRdb holds only the in-frame ones, with some missing. The table includes about 620,000 clones, roughly a sixth detected once. To note about this clone: Its antigen remains unknown.

Trimming removed 4 bases at V and 3 bases at J, with 13 bases between. There are 15 residues in the CDR3. Germline CDR1 is MDHEN and CDR2 is SYDVKM. This TCR was recovered from a man in his late teens or twenties in good health. The rearrangement links TRBV28 to TRBJ2-4; a possible D gene is TRBD1 (6 bases). Material for sequencing was naive CD4+ T cells from blood. The chain's CDR3 is CASSSSDRFKNIQYF. The CDR3 bases are TGTGCCAGCAGTTCCTCAGACAGGTTCAAAAACATTCAGTACTTC.